This T cell receptor beta chain was sequenced in a study of T-cell memory formation after mild COVID-19. A note on this clonotype: The antigen is not known.

Germline V gives CDR1 MNHNY, CDR2 SVGAGI (reference sequence). V was trimmed by 6 bases and J by 3 bases, leaving 11 bases between them. The CDR3 spans 13 residues. Regarding the study as a whole: Cross-reactive memory apparently joined, as some responding clones appeared in pre-infection memory.

5'RACE, which relied on constant-segment primers, yielded TCR alpha and TCR beta cDNA libraries carrying sample barcodes and UMIs. One entry per CDR3 protein results from TCRdb running MiXCR on the 5' RACE reads. The sample contains about 310,000 distinct CDR3 sequences, about a sixth of which appear only once. The receptor was derived from a man aged 18 to 29 who had mild COVID-19 (a few samples of this study predate the infection). Cell type and time point are not known. Input material: PBMCs or a T cell subset sorted from them (not recorded which). The chain couples TRBV6-6 to TRBJ1-1; D remains unclear. The CDR3 protein is CASRRTDDTEAFF. Written as DNA, the CDR3 is TGTGCCAGCAGAAGGACGGATGACACTGAAGCTTTCTTT.